This TCR beta chain was documented in a study of beta chain features in type 1 diabetes. Looking at the study overall: Comparable age, gender and cell yields were observed in patients relative to healthy donors. Points from the study as a whole: For TCRB rearrangement, an influence of HLA type remained unresolved here. More deletions and fewer insertions at VDJ junctions were seen in type 1 diabetes patients. Significant though moderate, a shortening of TCRB CDR3s appeared in all four CD4+ subsets of Type 1 diabetes patients.

This clone was seen only a few times. Its antigen is not known. Purity exceeded 95% in all sorted populations. Reverse transcribing all isolated RNA meant expressed TCRB transcripts were sequenced. Profiled with immunoSEQ multiplex PCR; TCRdb holds only in-frame clones, not every one. The sample contains 300,000 to 400,000 clones, over 7% of which appear only once. Trimming shortened V by 5 bases and J by 1 base, and 8 bases separated the two germline ends. Germline V gives CDR1 WNHNN, CDR2 SYGVQD (reference sequence). The CDR3 has 13 residues. The origin of this receptor is a man aged 25 to 45 with type 1 diabetes. The rearrangement joins TRBV10-1 to TRBJ1-2; unclear D gene. Sequencing was carried out using central memory CD4+ T cells from blood. CDR3 nucleotides: TGCGCCAGCAGTCCCGCGGATAACTATGGCTACACCTTC. Translating it yields CASSPADNYGYTF.